This T cell receptor (beta chain) was recorded in a study of T cells in Graves' hyperthyroidism and ophthalmopathy (dated by TCRdb to the late 2010s). Background for the entire study: Peripheral blood samples were taken at initial diagnosis, before any treatment was given. A discovery cohort of about a hundred patients, approximately 45 with Graves' ophthalmopathy and about 60 with stable Graves' hyperthyroidism, was used to find distinguishing TCR V-J signatures. An independent validation cohort of under 20 hyperthyroidism patients and roughly 16 patients who later progressed to ophthalmopathy tested prospective prediction of ophthalmopathy. The 85 to 100 discovery patients were divided at random into training and test sets in a 7:3 ratio. In addition, the study compared T-cell repertoires in thyroid tissue and in blood from a handful of Graves' hyperthyroidism patients. Once sampling was done, hyperthyroidism patients were given methimazole at a starting dose of 30 mg daily, whereas ophthalmopathy patients were given high-dose intravenous methylprednisolone. According to the paper, TCR Vbeta CDR3 sequencing was carried out on about 140 peripheral blood samples, which came from under 50 ophthalmopathy, around 74 hyperthyroidism and roughly 17 progressor patients. General conclusions and limits of the study: In validation, progression to ophthalmopathy was predicted by the model with roughly 69% sensitivity and approximately 78% specificity, a median of around 6.5 months before onset. No statistical method was used to set the sample size in advance, and investigators knew the group allocation. Most expanded thyroid clonotypes (frequency above 0.001) were also detected in blood, a finding suggesting that blood repertoires may reflect thyroid immune responses. A 13 V-J signature model separated ophthalmopathy from stable hyperthyroidism, with approximately 86% sensitivity and approximately 81% specificity in cross-validation and 80%/75% in testing.

This clonotype was observed at least ten times. The target of this receptor is not known. No much larger clone is present one base from it, and per-base qualities are unavailable. Including cysteine and phenylalanine, the CDR3 has 15 amino acids. This entry keeps only the CDR3 DNA: 45 bases, framed from base 1. The junction shows trimming of 0 bases on V and 1 base on J, plus 12 bases between the germline ends. The germline V gene specifies SQVTM as CDR1 and ANQGSEA as CDR2. TCR beta CDR3 regions were amplified from RNA transcripts. A first-round RT-PCR of the TCR CDR3 used the HTBI primer set with the Qiagen OneStep RT-PCR kit. A second multiplex PCR round built the libraries, followed by size selection and purification. Paired-end sequencing of the libraries was performed with 100 bp reads on an Illumina HiSeq2000. Per the source publication's procedure: SOAPnuke was used to process the raw data, with reads discarded if the reads contained adapters or uncalled bases, had a mean Phred below 15, or lacked an exact constant-primer or identifier match. COPE v1.2.5 was used to merge high-quality paired reads, and clonotypes were defined as unique nucleotide sequences. MiTCR v1.1 was used to align the clonotypes against IMGT TRBV, TRBD and TRBJ reference segments. The analysis included only V-J combinations with a frequency above 0.0001, which together covered around 99% of the repertoires. A TCS score was defined as the ratio of F50 (clonal expansion) to E x V (chaos), with BLOSUM62-based TCRdist applied between CDR3 peptides within each V-J. Welch's t-statistics and random forest reduced around 550 V-J features to fewer than 15, which were used in a naive Bayes classifier (R e1071). Using fastp trimming at Q25 and MiXCR clonotype assembly, TCRdb reanalyzed the public sequencing data and kept in-frame beta chains. For every CDR3 protein sequence, its rows merge into one entry that carries the most common genes and DNA. The V and J calls and clone size come from TCRdb's table, not from the authors' own analysis. This sample lists about 500,000 distinct CDR3 sequences; 15% to 20% were detected once. Approximately 20% of the sample rests with the top ten.

A patient counted as having stable Graves' hyperthyroidism if no progression to ophthalmopathy occurred over 18 months of follow-up. Hyperthyroidism patients were newly diagnosed, had a disease duration of under 2 months, and were aged 18 to 65 years. Patients with uncontrolled infections, other autoimmune diseases, pregnancy or lactation were excluded. Clinical symptoms, serum thyroxine and TRAb, thyroid ultrasound, and orbital computed tomography formed the basis for the diagnoses. PBMCs were separated from roughly 9.3 ml of fresh peripheral blood using Ficoll-Paque density gradient centrifugation. Total RNA was extracted with Trizol reagent, and quality was checked on an Agilent 2100 Bioanalyzer.

The source is a woman younger than 30 with Graves' hyperthyroidism. The sample comprised blood. Here the chain combines TRBV29-1 and TRBJ2-5, and possibly TRBD2, on 5 matching bases. The nucleotides are TGCAGCGTTGAAGATCGGCGAGGGTTCCAAGAGACCCAGTACTTC. It encodes CSVEDRRGFQETQYF.